The 4 T cell receptor beta chains presented below share a single source sample, sequenced in a study of cytomegalovirus exposure and HLA in healthy donors. Primers included in the PCR were 60 Vbeta and 13 Jbeta primers. The data were produced by immunoSEQ multiplex PCR, yet TCRdb's version contains in-frame clones alone and is incomplete. The sample lists around 190,000 clones, around 77% occurring once. The sample was PBMCs. These receptors came from a woman aged 30 to 39 in good health and CMV-seronegative.

The genes are TRBV28 and TRBJ2-7; D is perhaps TRBD1 (6 bases). Germline V CDR1 and CDR2: MDHEN, SYDVKM. V was cut by 6 bases and J by 6 bases, with 15 bases left in between. The CDR3 spans 13 residues. DNA for the CDR3: TGTGCCAGCAGACAGGGTAACCTCCGCGAGCAGTACTTC. Translation gives CASRQGNLREQYF.

This sequence joins TRBV27 and TRBJ1-2; 7 bases are shared with TRBD1. V was pared by 5 bases and J by 0 bases, with 3 bases of the junction left unmatched. This CDR3 has 14 amino acids. From germline, CDR1 is MNHEY and CDR2 SMNVEV (reference sequence). This CDR3 is CASSHTGANYGYTF. In DNA form, the CDR3 reads TGTGCCAGCAGTCATACAGGGGCTAACTATGGCTACACCTTC.

The chain links TRBV10-3 to TRBJ2-3; 11 nucleotides agree with TRBD2. Germline assignment: CDR1 ENHRY and CDR2 SYGVKD. Trimming removed 3 bases from V and 1 base from J; junction bases left unmatched: 3. There are 16 residues in the CDR3. The CDR3 here is CAISDSTSGGTDTQYF. The CDR3 nucleotides read TGTGCCATCAGTGACTCGACTAGCGGGGGCACAGATACGCAGTATTTT.

This clone is a singleton in its sample. This rearrangement joins TRBV5-1 to TRBJ2-3; 7 nucleotides agree with TRBD2. The germline V gene encodes CDR1 SGHRS and CDR2 YFSETQ. V lost 4 bases and J lost 2; bases outside the gene matches: 4. There are 14 residues in the CDR3. CDR3 DNA sequence: TGCGCCAGCAGCACCCGGGACTACACAGATACGCAGTATTTT. Translating it yields CASSTRDYTDTQYF.